This entry is about one TCR beta chain. The data were produced by immunoSEQ multiplex PCR, yet TCRdb's version contains in-frame clones alone and is incomplete. The data contain roughly 150,000 clones, about 80% of them seen just once; the ten biggest clones take up 11%. Germline V lookup: CDR1 KGHDR, CDR2 SFDVKD. Trimming left V 5 bases short and J 10 bases short, with 10 bases between. CDR3 size: 11 residues. The sample is drawn from a study of blood T cell repertoires in COVID-19. This sequence originates from a man between 65 and 85 years old with active or convalescent COVID-19. Source material: peripheral blood. The genes are TRBV24-1 and TRBJ1-1; D is ambiguous. The CDR3 region has the DNA TGTGCCACCAGTGCAGGCCGTAGAGCTTTCTTT. Translation gives CATSAGRRAFF.